This T cell receptor (beta chain) was documented in a study of regulatory T cells in long-lasting Graves disease. Study conclusions and caveats: Gene preferences differed: TRBV28, TRBJ1-2, TRBJ2-5 in persistent cases.

The time point here: newly diagnosed GD, antithyroid drugs for less than 3 months. RNA isolated from PBMCs was used to make the TCR library. CDR3 length: 14 residues. The germline gives CDR1 KGHSH, CDR2 LQKENI. V was pared by 2 bases and J by 2 bases, with 10 bases between. In this sample, this clonotype turned up a few times. The antigen is undetermined. Relying on iRepertoire HTBI primers and Arm-PCR of CDR3 regions, the team built TCR beta libraries. TCRdb reprocessed the multiplex PCR reads via MiXCR and lists one record per CDR3 protein. Here the sample spans 200,000 to 250,000 distinct CDR3 sequences, around 20% being singletons. A further study also used this sample, focusing on T cells in Graves' hyperthyroidism and ophthalmopathy. This second report adds: The HTBI primer set drove a first-round RT-PCR of the TCR CDR3.

Here the sequenced sample was peripheral blood mononuclear cells (PBMCs), taken at new diagnosis, from a patient treated with antithyroid drugs. This rearrangement joins TRBV18 to TRBJ2-7; unclear D gene. The source is a woman in her 30s with Graves disease. The CDR3 sequence is CASSPTTEAYEQYF. CDR3 DNA: TGTGCCAGCTCACCAACCACGGAAGCCTACGAGCAGTACTTC.